The 13 T cell receptor beta chains reported below all come from one sample, sequenced in a study of CD8 T cells in ankylosing spondylitis. TCRdb passed the 5' RACE reads through MiXCR, listing each CDR3 protein once. This repertoire shows 200,000 to 300,000 distinct CDR3 sequences, about 10% found once; its top ten account for 2.6%. The sequenced material came from blood, either unsorted or a sorted T cell fraction (not recorded which). The origin of the receptors is a male donor with ankylosing spondylitis or in good health (not recorded which).

The sample holds a few counts of this clonotype. The chain combines TRBV5-5 with TRBJ2-7, with a possible D match to TRBD1 (5 bases). The CDR3 covers 16 residues. The V end was cut by 2 bases, the J end by 0 bases, with 15 bases between. The germline V gene has CDR1 SGHKS and CDR2 YYEKEE (reference sequence). For the CDR3, the DNA is TGTGCCAGCAGCTTAAGGGGTCAGGGCCTCTCCTACGAGCAGTACTTC. As protein: CASSLRGQGLSYEQYF.

This clonotype was seen ten or more times. The chain couples TRBV20-1 to TRBJ2-3; 10 bases align to TRBD2. Looked up from germline, CDR1 is DFQATT and CDR2 is SNEGSKA (reference sequence). J gave up 0 bases and V 3 bases, and 9 bases lay outside the gene matches. CDR3 size: 17 residues. CDR3 sequence reads: CSASSSGGAVSTDTQYF. CDR3 bases: TGCAGTGCTAGTTCCAGCGGGGGGGCTGTTAGCACAGATACGCAGTATTTT.

This clonotype was recorded many times. V usage is TRBV6-1 and J usage is TRBJ2-1; tentative D call: TRBD2 (7 bases). The CDR3 has 16 residues. Germline V gene lookup returns CDR1 MNHNS and CDR2 SASEGT. Trimming shortened V by 4 bases and J by 3 bases, and 16 bases separated the two germline ends. CDR3 sequence (DNA): TGTGCCAGCAGTGCGCCCGCGGGGGCGGTCTACAATGAGCAGTTCTTC. Protein: CASSAPAGAVYNEQFF.

The J gene is TRBJ2-7, the V gene TRBV11-3; 8 positions match TRBD1. The V segment lost 5 bases and the J segment 3 bases; nucleotides outside the gene matches: 12. This CDR3 has 16 amino acids. Germline loops: CDR1 SGHNT, CDR2 YENEEA. In DNA form, the CDR3 reads TGTGCCAGCAGCCCTTCTGTCGGGACAGGACTCTACGAGCAGTACTTC. Amino acid sequence: CASSPSVGTGLYEQYF.

This clonotype was seen ten or more times. The J gene is TRBJ2-3, the V gene TRBV4-1; the D gene is possibly TRBD1 (6 bases). V was pared by 1 base and J by 0 bases, with 8 bases between. Germline CDR1 and CDR2: MGHRA and YSYEKL. The CDR3 runs 15 residues. In DNA form, the CDR3 reads TGCGCCAGCAGCCAAGGGCAGGGGAGCACAGATACGCAGTATTTT. It translates to CASSQGQGSTDTQYF.

This clonotype showed up many times. The rearrangement links TRBV2 to TRBJ1-5; D is unclear. The V gene's germline CDR1 is SNHLY and CDR2 FYNNEI. The CDR3 length is 15 residues. The ends were cut back, 2 bases at V and 7 bases at J, with 15 bases in the middle. The CDR3 bases are TGTGCCAGCAGTGAATCCAAAGGAGCGTGGCAGCCCCAGCATTTT. This encodes CASSESKGAWQPQHF.

This clonotype has ten or more counts. V is TRBV24-1 and J is TRBJ2-1; TRBD2 agrees at 14 bases. With 3 bases clipped from V and 6 bases from J, the junction kept 3 bases outside the gene matches. The CDR3 has 16 residues. Germline V gives CDR1 KGHDR, CDR2 SFDVKD. CDR3 sequence reads: CATSDRTSGRLNEQFF. In nucleotides, the CDR3 is TGTGCCACCAGTGATCGGACTAGCGGGAGGCTCAATGAGCAGTTCTTC.

On this clonotype itself: This may come from a read error, since a much larger clone is one base off. The chain recombines TRBV29-1 with TRBJ2-2; D possibly corresponds to TRBD1 (6 bases). Germline lookup yields CDR1 SQVTM and CDR2 ANQGSEA. V dropped 3 bases and J dropped 6 bases, with 8 bases sitting between them. This CDR3 spans 12 amino acids. This chain's CDR3 is CSVDDRSGELFF. CDR3 nucleotide sequence: TGCAGCGTTGATGACAGGTCCGGGGAGCTGTTTTTT.

The V gene is TRBV27, the J gene TRBJ2-6; possibly TRBD2 for D (5 bases). The V end was cut by 11 bases, the J end by 1 base, with 15 bases between. The CDR3 extends over 15 amino acids. Germline CDR1 MNHEY, CDR2 SMNVEV (reference sequence). The CDR3 loop is CALLLGVSGANVLTF. CDR3 in DNA: TGTGCCCTGTTGTTGGGAGTTTCTGGGGCCAACGTCCTGACTTTC. The complete variable domain, with remaining parts taken from reference TRBV27 and TRBJ2-6, reads EAQVTQNPRYLITVTGKKLTVTCSQNMNHEYMSWYRQDPGLGLRQIYYSMNVEVTDKGDVPEGYKVSRKEKRNFPLILESPSPNQTSLYFCALLLGVSGANVLTFGAGSRLTVL.

This clonotype has ten or more counts. The chain combines TRBV7-9 with TRBJ2-2; 11 bases line up with TRBD1. The V segment lost 4 bases and the J segment 4 bases; nucleotides outside the gene matches: 5. Looked up from germline, CDR1 is SEHNR and CDR2 is FQNEAQ (reference sequence). This CDR3 contains 16 residues. The DNA of the CDR3 is TGTGCCAGCAGCTCCGGACAGGGGGCCCCCACCGGGGAGCTGTTTTTT. Its protein is CASSSGQGAPTGELFF.

This clonotype was picked up many times. The chain has TRBV19 and TRBJ1-1, with D possibly being TRBD1 (5 bases). V dropped 9 bases and J dropped 3 bases, with 14 bases sitting between them. The CDR3 spans 13 residues. CDR1 and CDR2 (germline): LNHDA, SQIVND (reference sequence). The CDR3 sequence is CASKGTRHTEAFF. In DNA, the CDR3 is TGTGCCAGCAAAGGGACGAGGCACACTGAAGCTTTCTTT.

There are many counts of this clonotype. The gene calls are TRBV5-1 and TRBJ2-3; either TRBD1 or TRBD2 may fit D (5 bases each). The germline gives CDR1 SGHRS, CDR2 YFSETQ. This CDR3 contains 15 residues. V gave up 3 bases and J gave up 2 bases, with 13 bases separating them. CDR3 protein: CASSWQGAYTDTQYF. In DNA, the CDR3 is TGCGCCAGCAGCTGGCAGGGAGCCTACACAGATACGCAGTATTTT.

This clonotype occurred many times. This chain uses TRBV27 with TRBJ2-5; a possible D gene is TRBD1 (6 bases). V dropped 8 bases and J dropped 5 bases, with 12 bases sitting between them. CDR1 MNHEY and CDR2 SMNVEV come from the germline V gene (reference sequence). The CDR3 loop spans 12 amino acids. The CDR3, as DNA: TGTGCCAGCCTGGGGGCCTTGGAGACCCAGTACTTC. Protein product: CASLGALETQYF.